This T cell receptor (beta chain) stems from a study of blood T cell repertoires in COVID-19. Across the study: Nucleic acid was either cDNA or gDNA, and it came from T cells, B-cell-depleted T cells, or PBMCs.

Germline values: CDR1 SGHKS, CDR2 YYEKEE (reference sequence). The CDR3 length is 18 residues. The J segment lost 1 base and the V segment lost 4 bases, leaving 12 bases of the junction unmatched. Clones were sequenced by immunoSEQ multiplex PCR, and TCRdb holds only the in-frame ones, with some missing. Of over 130,000 clones in the sample, around 90% are singletons; the top ten hold more than 5%. The V call is TRBV5-5, the J call TRBJ2-3, with 10 positions matching TRBD2. The source is a human donor in a cohort sampled during active COVID-19. Input material: peripheral blood. CDR3 coding DNA: TGTGCCAGCAGCCATCTTACAGCGGGGGGGCCGGGCACAGATACGCAGTATTTT. It encodes CASSHLTAGGPGTDTQYF.